Listed below are T cell receptor beta chains from one sample, sequenced in a study of tumour-infiltrating T cells in Burkitt lymphoma. Here immunoSEQ multiplex PCR was the method, and the copy in TCRdb shows in-frame clones only, minus some. The sample consists of around 1,200 clones, 30% to 40% of them appearing once. Sequenced material: tumor tissue. Source of these receptors: a human donor with Burkitt lymphoma. Each CDR3 is given with its conserved first and last residue. A D gene is named only where the DNA matches it firmly. Rows give clone size only sometimes, using once, few, many, or a class for an expanded clone.

j_call,v_call,clone_size,d_call,cdr3_nt,cdr3_aa
TRBJ2-1,TRBV5-6,.,TRBD2,TGTGCCAGCAGCTTTGGTACTAGCGGGGCCTACAATGAGCAGTTCTTC,CASSFGTSGAYNEQFF
TRBJ2-2,TRBV4-2,few,.,TGTGCTAGCAGCCAAGACGGGTCATTTACCGGGGAGCTGTTTTTT,CASSQDGSFTGELFF
TRBJ2-7,TRBV9,few,.,TGTGCCAGCAGCGTAGGGGACCCCGGGGCGGAGCAGTACTTC,CASSVGDPGAEQYF
TRBJ2-3,TRBV6-5,few,TRBD2,TGTGCCAGCAGTTACTCGGTAGCGGGAGATACGCAGTATTTT,CASSYSVAGDTQYF
TRBJ2-1,TRBV5-1,.,TRBD2,TGCGCCAGCAGCTGGGTCCCCATATTAGCGGGAGAAAGGGACAATGAGCAGTTCTTC,CASSWVPILAGERDNEQFF
TRBJ2-5,TRBV13,.,TRBD1,TGTGCCAGCAGCACCCGAGAAACCACCACCCACCGGGACAGGGGTTGGCAAGAGACCCAGTACTTC,CASSTRETTTHRDRGWQETQYF
TRBJ2-7,TRBV27,.,.,TGTGCCAGCAGCCCCAATGGGGTGTTGGTCGACGAGCAGTACTTC,CASSPNGVLVDEQYF
TRBJ2-5,TRBV29-1,.,TRBD2,TGCAGCGTCGACGGGCGCCAATGGACCGGGAGGGAAGAGACCCAGTACTTC,CSVDGRQWTGREETQYF
TRBJ1-2,TRBV5-6,few,.,TGTGCCAGCAGCTATAGAGGAACACTCTATGGCTACACCTTC,CASSYRGTLYGYTF
TRBJ1-1,TRBV4-3,.,.,TGCGCCAGCAGCCAAGGAGGGGCGGGTGAAGCTTTCTTT,CASSQGGAGEAFF
TRBJ1-3,TRBV28,.,TRBD1,TGTGCCGTGAAGGCCGACAGGGGAAAGGTTGAAAACACCATATATTTT,CAVKADRGKVENTIYF
TRBJ2-7,TRBV10-2,hyperexpanded,.,TGCGCCAGCAGCCCTTCCTACGAGCAGTACTTC,CASSPSYEQYF
TRBJ2-2,TRBV21-1,.,.,TGTGCCAGCGGGCTAGCGGGAGAAACCGGGGAGCTGTTTTTT,CASGLAGETGELFF
TRBJ2-1,TRBV7-8,.,.,TGTGCCAGCAGCTTAGAAATCGATGAGCAGTTCTTC,CASSLEIDEQFF
TRBJ2-2,TRBV30,.,TRBD2,TGTGCCTGGAGTAAGGGACTAGCGGGAGGGGACGGGGAGCTGTTTTTT,CAWSKGLAGGDGELFF
TRBJ1-4,TRBV18,.,.,TGTGCCAGCTCCCCGGGGACAAAACTGTTTTTT,CASSPGTKLFF
TRBJ1-5,TRBV6-5,.,.,TGTGCCAGCAGTTACTGGGCGAATCAGCCCCAGCATTTT,CASSYWANQPQHF
TRBJ2-2,TRBV7-6,few,TRBD1,TGTGCCAGCAGGTCCGGGACAGGGGCCGGGGAGCTGTTTTTT,CASRSGTGAGELFF
TRBJ1-1,TRBV4-1,.,.,TGCGCCAGCAGCCAAGATCTAACAAGTAACACTGAAGCTTTCTTT,CASSQDLTSNTEAFF
TRBJ2-3,TRBV4-1,.,.,TGCGCCAGCAGCCAATTGGGGGCGGGGAGTAGTACGCAGTATTTT,CASSQLGAGSSTQYF
TRBJ1-2,TRBV13,.,TRBD1,TGTGCCAGCAGCTCCCCCCGGGACAGATATGGCTACACCTTC,CASSSPRDRYGYTF
TRBJ2-1,TRBV5-1,few,.,TGCGCCAGCAGCTTGGTCCCGGGAGTATATAATGAGCAGTTCTTC,CASSLVPGVYNEQFF
TRBJ2-1,TRBV10-2,.,.,TGCGCCAGCGGCTACAATGAGCAGTTCTTC,CASGYNEQFF